This record covers a single T cell receptor beta chain. The antigen it recognizes is unknown. Nothing much larger sits one base from this clone, and base qualities are not available. Collaborating institutions collected whole blood in K2EDTA tubes following their own protocols. For TCRbeta analysis, collaborators shipped samples as frozen whole blood, isolated PBMCs, or DNA extracted from either of those sample types. TCRbeta CDR3 regions were amplified from genomic DNA using the immunoSEQ Assay, a bias-controlled multiplex PCR. In the paper's pipeline: The number of nucleated cells in each sample was estimated by amplification of reference gene primers within the assay. To quantify the absolute abundance of each unique TCRbeta CDR3 rearrangement, sequence reads were collapsed and filtered. For each sample, productive Simpson clonality was calculated by taking the square root of Simpson's diversity index across productive rearrangements. In its TCRdb copy, this immuneACCESS table keeps in-frame sequences only and misses some clones. Where compared with another copy, unresolved V genes explain less than half of these, and the others have no known cause. That table is the source of V, J and clone size, and D and trimming were worked out from the DNA. This sample has around 150,000 clones in its table, and roughly nine tenths of those were observed once. Of the sample, less than 6.5% falls within the top ten clones.

This sample is part of a study of blood T cell repertoires in COVID-19 (dated by TCRdb to between 2020 and 2021). General notes on the study: Samples from collaborators originated in the United States, Italy and Spain and spanned both the acute and convalescent phases of COVID-19. The prospective study material was composed of cDNA or gDNA derived from T cells, B-cell-depleted T cells, or PBMCs. Subjects who had been exposed to COVID-19, were actively infected with it, or had recovered from it provided the deeply sampled blood TCRbeta repertoires that made up the dataset. The repertoires were released in a freely available public database meant as a resource for research on the immune response to SARS-CoV-2. Samples were obtained from the ongoing ImmuneRACE study (first 160 participants) and from about 1,300 subjects provided by 6 global collaborators. Nearly every sample came with metadata listing a de-identified subject ID, COVID-19 status, age in years and sex. Where available, HLA class I and class II types were taken from metadata supplied by the sample provider and were not determined by assay-based typing. Results and caveats for the whole study, not just this receptor: The amount of clinical and demographic metadata varied by source and participant and was provided uncurated.

The germline ends are 22 bases apart after V is trimmed by 5 bases and J by 6 bases. The CDR3 numbers 15 residues from cysteine through phenylalanine. Only CDR3 DNA remains: 45 bases, in frame from the first base. CDR1 and CDR2 were assigned from the germline V gene as SQVTM and ANQGSEA. The sequence derives from a human donor in a cohort sampled during active COVID-19. Sample: peripheral blood. This chain joins TRBV29-1 to TRBJ1-2; TRBD1 is possibly the D segment (5 matching bases). The CDR3 sequence is CSVLSITGGENGYTF. In nucleotides, the sequence is TGCAGCGTTTTGAGCATCACAGGTGGAGAGAATGGCTACACCTTC.